One and the same sample provided the 5 T cell receptor beta chains below, sequenced in a study of shared clonotypes between healthy human individuals (dated by TCRdb to 2020 to 2021). The library was made by the immunoSEQ multiplex PCR assay. TCRdb holds this immuneACCESS table with in-frame rearrangements only. Some clones are missing; in checked studies, unresolved V genes explain under half, and the rest has no known cause. Recorded for this sample are roughly 700,000 clones; less than 95% of them occurred a single time. About a third of the sample rests with the top ten. The specimen sequenced was memory CD8+ T cells from PBMCs. The sample's cell subset or site label, in plain terms: CD45RO+ cells pooled with CCR7-negative TemRA cells. All receptors derive from a man aged 18 to 35 in good health. Some clones in this sample may be carry-over from other donors' samples.

The chain links TRBV13 to TRBJ2-7; perhaps TRBD1 as D (5 bases). Germline CDR1 is PRHDT and CDR2 is FYEKMQ (reference sequence). The CDR3 runs to 14 residues. The ends were cut back, 5 bases at V and 0 bases at J, with 11 bases in the middle. This chain's CDR3 is CASSVRQLSYEQYF. The CDR3 region has the DNA TGTGCCAGCAGCGTGCGACAGCTCTCCTACGAGCAGTACTTC. Supplemented by reference TRBV13 and TRBJ2-7, the full variable domain reads AAGVIQSPRHLIKEKRETATLKCYPIPRHDTVYWYQQGPGQDPQFLISFYEKMQSDKGSIPDRFSAQQFSDYHSELNMSSLELGDSALYFCASSVRQLSYEQYFGPGTRLTVT.

The rearrangement links TRBV15 to TRBJ1-5, with D possibly TRBD1 on 6 matching bases. From germline, CDR1 is LNHNV and CDR2 YYDKDF (reference sequence). The CDR3 is 15 residues long. V lost 4 bases to trimming and J lost 0 bases, with 10 bases between them. The CDR3 nucleotides read TGTGCCACCAGCATAGGGACAACTAGCAATCAGCCCCAGCATTTT. It is translated as CATSIGTTSNQPQHF. The full variable domain, rest sourced from reference TRBV15 and TRBJ1-5, is DAMVIQNPRYQVTQFGKPVTLSCSQTLNHNVMYWYQQKSSQAPKLLFHYYDKDFNNEADTPDNFQSRRPNTSFCFLDIRSPGLGDTAMYLCATSIGTTSNQPQHFGDGTRLSIL.

The chain employs TRBV7-2 and TRBJ2-3, with 7 bases lining up with TRBD1. The V gene's germline CDR1 is SGHTA and CDR2 FQGNSA. The CDR3 consists of 15 residues. J gave up 6 bases and V 3 bases, and 9 bases lay outside the gene matches. The CDR3 is CASSFPLTGLDTQYF. The CDR3 coding sequence is TGTGCCAGCAGCTTTCCCTTGACAGGGTTGGATACGCAGTATTTT.

J is TRBJ2-5 and V is TRBV7-3, with 9 bases that match TRBD2. This CDR3 contains 15 residues. Per germline, CDR1 SGHTA and CDR2 FQGTGA. Trimming cost V 4 bases and J 5 bases; bases outside gene matches: 8. The chain's CDR3 is CASSSGTSPGETQYF. For the CDR3, the DNA is TGTGCCAGCAGCTCGGGGACTAGCCCCGGGGAGACCCAGTACTTC.

The rearrangement joins TRBV7-8 to TRBJ2-4; D is ambiguous. Trimming cost V 2 bases and J 6 bases, with 14 bases left between them. The CDR3 extends over 15 amino acids. CDR1 is SGHVS, CDR2 FQNEAQ, per germline. CDR3: CASSLLQGRGNIQYF. In DNA form, the CDR3 reads TGTGCCAGCAGCTTACTTCAAGGGCGCGGAAACATTCAGTACTTC.